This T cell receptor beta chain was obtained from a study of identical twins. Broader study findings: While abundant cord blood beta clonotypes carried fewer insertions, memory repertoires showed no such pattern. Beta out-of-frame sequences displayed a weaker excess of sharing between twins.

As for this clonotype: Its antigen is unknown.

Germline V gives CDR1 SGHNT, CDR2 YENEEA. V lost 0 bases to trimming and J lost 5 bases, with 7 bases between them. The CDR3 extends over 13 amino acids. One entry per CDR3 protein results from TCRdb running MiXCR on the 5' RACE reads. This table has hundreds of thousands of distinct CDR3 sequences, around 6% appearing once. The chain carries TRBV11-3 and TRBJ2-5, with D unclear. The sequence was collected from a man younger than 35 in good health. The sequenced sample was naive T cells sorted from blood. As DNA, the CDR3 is TGTGCCAGCAGCTTAGAGGGGATGGAGACCCAGTACTTC. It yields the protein CASSLEGMETQYF.